These T cell receptor beta chains were read from a single sample in a study of blood T cell repertoires in COVID-19. The table came from immunoSEQ multiplex PCR; TCRdb's copy has only in-frame clones and leaves some out. The sample lists around 120,000 clones, about 89% occurring once. Sequencing used peripheral blood. All receptors derive from a woman aged 70-85 years with acute or convalescent COVID-19. Both conserved end residues are part of each CDR3. Each record gives: V gene, CDR3 length, J gene, D gene, clone size, CDR3 protein, CDR3 DNA. A D gene is named only where the DNA matches it firmly. Part of the rows lack a size; the others show once, few, many or a class for expanded clones.

V gene: TRBV10-2
CDR3 length: 14
J gene: TRBJ2-2
D gene: TRBD2
clone size: NA
CDR3 protein: CASGAGKNTGELFF
CDR3 DNA: TGCGCCAGCGGAGCGGGGAAAAACACCGGGGAGCTGTTTTTT

V gene: TRBV7-9
CDR3 length: 16
J gene: TRBJ1-2
D gene: NA
clone size: NA
CDR3 protein: CASSLQQPRTFYGYTF
CDR3 DNA: TGTGCCAGCAGCCTACAGCAGCCCAGAACCTTCTATGGCTACACCTTC

V gene: TRBV10-3
CDR3 length: 15
J gene: TRBJ1-6
D gene: TRBD1
clone size: NA
CDR3 protein: CAISARTGDNSPLHF
CDR3 DNA: TGTGCCATCAGTGCCAGGACAGGGGATAATTCACCCCTCCACTTT

V gene: TRBV19
CDR3 length: 15
J gene: TRBJ1-5
D gene: NA
clone size: NA
CDR3 protein: CASSIGPTGNQPQHF
CDR3 DNA: TGTGCCAGTAGTATAGGACCTACAGGGAACCAGCCCCAGCATTTT

V gene: TRBV28
CDR3 length: 15
J gene: TRBJ2-5
D gene: TRBD2
clone size: NA
CDR3 protein: CASMSSGGRQETQYF
CDR3 DNA: TGTGCCAGCATGTCTAGCGGGGGGCGGCAGGAGACCCAGTACTTC

V gene: TRBV5-5
CDR3 length: 15
J gene: TRBJ1-1
D gene: NA
clone size: NA
CDR3 protein: CASSLQGLPGTEAFF
CDR3 DNA: TGTGCCAGCAGCTTGCAGGGACTTCCGGGGACTGAAGCTTTCTTT

V gene: TRBV11-2
CDR3 length: 14
J gene: TRBJ1-2
D gene: NA
clone size: NA
CDR3 protein: CASSLGAGEGSYTF
CDR3 DNA: TGTGCCAGCAGCTTAGGAGCAGGGGAAGGGAGTTACACCTTC

V gene: TRBV28
CDR3 length: 14
J gene: TRBJ1-5
D gene: NA
clone size: NA
CDR3 protein: CASSHRGGDQPQHF
CDR3 DNA: TGTGCCAGCAGCCACCGCGGGGGGGATCAGCCCCAGCATTTT

V gene: TRBV27
CDR3 length: 15
J gene: TRBJ1-3
D gene: TRBD1
clone size: NA
CDR3 protein: CASRSTGGGGNTIYF
CDR3 DNA: TGTGCCAGCAGATCGACAGGGGGCGGTGGAAACACCATATATTTT

V gene: TRBV5-4
CDR3 length: 16
J gene: TRBJ1-1
D gene: NA
clone size: NA
CDR3 protein: CASSFGAAGGGTEAFF
CDR3 DNA: TGTGCCAGCAGCTTTGGGGCAGCGGGGGGAGGAACTGAAGCTTTCTTT

V gene: TRBV10-2
CDR3 length: 13
J gene: TRBJ1-2
D gene: NA
clone size: NA
CDR3 protein: CASSYDRVEGYTF
CDR3 DNA: TGCGCCAGCAGCTACGACAGAGTAGAGGGCTACACCTTC

V gene: TRBV12-3/TRBV12-4
CDR3 length: 11
J gene: TRBJ1-5
D gene: NA
clone size: NA
CDR3 protein: CASSRGGPQHF
CDR3 DNA: TGTGCCAGCAGTAGGGGGGGGCCCCAGCATTTT

V gene: TRBV29-1
CDR3 length: 14
J gene: TRBJ1-2
D gene: NA
clone size: NA
CDR3 protein: CSAYGQRPNYGYTF
CDR3 DNA: TGCAGCGCCTACGGACAGCGGCCCAACTATGGCTACACCTTC

V gene: TRBV28
CDR3 length: 15
J gene: TRBJ2-3
D gene: TRBD2
clone size: NA
CDR3 protein: CASSLGRGSTDTQYF
CDR3 DNA: TGTGCCAGCAGTTTAGGGCGGGGGAGCACAGATACGCAGTATTTT

V gene: TRBV5-1
CDR3 length: 14
J gene: TRBJ2-5
D gene: NA
clone size: NA
CDR3 protein: CASSLALSGETQYF
CDR3 DNA: TGCGCCAGCAGCTTGGCCCTCTCGGGGGAGACCCAGTACTTC

V gene: TRBV18
CDR3 length: 16
J gene: TRBJ2-1
D gene: TRBD1
clone size: NA
CDR3 protein: CASSPPGQASYNEQFF
CDR3 DNA: TGTGCCAGCTCACCTCCCGGACAGGCCAGCTACAATGAGCAGTTCTTC

V gene: TRBV28
CDR3 length: 15
J gene: TRBJ1-3
D gene: NA
clone size: NA
CDR3 protein: CASSLQNRHGNTIYF
CDR3 DNA: TGTGCCAGCAGTTTACAAAATCGACATGGAAACACCATATATTTT

V gene: TRBV2
CDR3 length: 14
J gene: TRBJ1-4
D gene: NA
clone size: NA
CDR3 protein: CASSEGEEHEKLFF
CDR3 DNA: TGTGCCAGCAGTGAGGGGGAGGAGCATGAAAAACTGTTTTTT

V gene: TRBV25-1
CDR3 length: 15
J gene: TRBJ2-5
D gene: NA
clone size: few
CDR3 protein: CASSENKDSRGTQYF
CDR3 DNA: TGTGCCAGCAGTGAAAATAAGGACAGTCGCGGGACCCAGTACTTC

V gene: TRBV5-1
CDR3 length: 14
J gene: TRBJ1-4
D gene: NA
clone size: few
CDR3 protein: CASSISSGNEKLFF
CDR3 DNA: TGCGCCAGCAGTATTTCCAGCGGGAATGAAAAACTGTTTTTT

V gene: TRBV30
CDR3 length: 11
J gene: TRBJ2-7
D gene: TRBD2
clone size: NA
CDR3 protein: CAWKRDYEQYF
CDR3 DNA: TGTGCCTGGAAGCGGGATTACGAGCAGTACTTC

V gene: TRBV3-1/TRBV3-2
CDR3 length: 15
J gene: TRBJ2-1
D gene: TRBD2
clone size: NA
CDR3 protein: CASTTGRGYYNEQFF
CDR3 DNA: TGTGCCAGCACCACCGGGAGGGGATACTACAATGAGCAGTTCTTC

V gene: TRBV19
CDR3 length: 13
J gene: TRBJ1-2
D gene: NA
clone size: NA
CDR3 protein: CASSINSNYGYTF
CDR3 DNA: TGTGCCAGTAGTATCAACAGCAACTATGGCTACACCTTC

V gene: TRBV7-6
CDR3 length: 17
J gene: TRBJ2-1
D gene: NA
clone size: NA
CDR3 protein: CASSLGAGLRVSSEQFF
CDR3 DNA: TGTGCCAGCAGCTTAGGCGCGGGACTCAGGGTTAGTAGTGAGCAGTTCTTC

V gene: TRBV9
CDR3 length: 14
J gene: TRBJ2-7
D gene: NA
clone size: NA
CDR3 protein: CASSPAGSGSEQYF
CDR3 DNA: TGTGCCAGCAGCCCCGCCGGTTCGGGATCCGAGCAGTACTTC

V gene: TRBV27
CDR3 length: 14
J gene: TRBJ1-1
D gene: NA
clone size: NA
CDR3 protein: CASAWRASNTEAFF
CDR3 DNA: TGTGCCAGCGCTTGGCGGGCATCGAACACTGAAGCTTTCTTT

V gene: TRBV4-1
CDR3 length: 15
J gene: TRBJ1-5
D gene: TRBD1
clone size: NA
CDR3 protein: CASSQETGGHQPQHF
CDR3 DNA: TGCGCCAGCAGCCAAGAGACAGGGGGACATCAGCCCCAGCATTTT

V gene: TRBV7-6
CDR3 length: 14
J gene: TRBJ1-1
D gene: NA
clone size: few
CDR3 protein: CASSLAAGNTEAFF
CDR3 DNA: TGTGCCAGCAGCTTAGCGGCAGGGAACACTGAAGCTTTCTTT

V gene: TRBV7-2
CDR3 length: 16
J gene: TRBJ2-2
D gene: TRBD2
clone size: NA
CDR3 protein: CASRTTSGGGTGELFF
CDR3 DNA: TGTGCCAGCAGGACAACTAGCGGGGGAGGCACCGGGGAGCTGTTTTTT

V gene: TRBV5-1
CDR3 length: 14
J gene: TRBJ2-1
D gene: TRBD1
clone size: NA
CDR3 protein: CASSLGQGVNEQFF
CDR3 DNA: TGCGCCAGCAGCTTGGGGCAGGGGGTGAATGAGCAGTTCTTC

V gene: TRBV18
CDR3 length: 15
J gene: TRBJ1-2
D gene: TRBD1
clone size: few
CDR3 protein: CASSPVGTGDRGYTF
CDR3 DNA: TGTGCCAGCTCACCGGTGGGGACAGGGGATCGCGGCTACACCTTC

V gene: TRBV14
CDR3 length: 16
J gene: TRBJ2-3
D gene: NA
clone size: NA
CDR3 protein: CASSVRAGINTDTQYF
CDR3 DNA: TGTGCCAGCAGCGTCCGTGCGGGGATCAACACAGATACGCAGTATTTT

V gene: TRBV2
CDR3 length: 14
J gene: TRBJ2-3
D gene: NA
clone size: NA
CDR3 protein: CASSGGLSTDTQYF
CDR3 DNA: TGTGCCAGCAGCGGGGGGCTGAGCACAGATACGCAGTATTTT

V gene: TRBV6-2/TRBV6-3
CDR3 length: 17
J gene: TRBJ2-5
D gene: TRBD2
clone size: NA
CDR3 protein: CASRPTPPAGTRGTQYF
CDR3 DNA: TGTGCCAGCAGACCTACACCCCCAGCGGGGACCCGCGGGACCCAGTACTTC

V gene: TRBV28
CDR3 length: 15
J gene: TRBJ1-1
D gene: NA
clone size: NA
CDR3 protein: CASSPQGRMNTEAFF
CDR3 DNA: TGTGCCAGCAGCCCTCAGGGGAGAATGAACACTGAAGCTTTCTTT

V gene: TRBV12-3/TRBV12-4
CDR3 length: 13
J gene: TRBJ1-2
D gene: NA
clone size: NA
CDR3 protein: CASSLSGDYGYTF
CDR3 DNA: TGTGCCAGCAGTTTATCAGGGGATTATGGCTACACCTTC

V gene: TRBV11-2
CDR3 length: 14
J gene: TRBJ2-1
D gene: NA
clone size: NA
CDR3 protein: CASSLGSSYNEQFF
CDR3 DNA: TGTGCCAGCAGCTTAGGGAGCTCCTACAATGAGCAGTTCTTC

V gene: TRBV5-4
CDR3 length: 16
J gene: TRBJ1-5
D gene: NA
clone size: NA
CDR3 protein: CASSLDVDYSNQPQHF
CDR3 DNA: TGTGCCAGCAGCTTGGATGTGGACTATAGCAATCAGCCCCAGCATTTT

V gene: TRBV7-6
CDR3 length: 15
J gene: TRBJ2-7
D gene: TRBD2
clone size: NA
CDR3 protein: CASSSTGGWSYEQYF
CDR3 DNA: TGTGCCAGCAGCTCCACGGGGGGGTGGAGCTACGAGCAGTACTTC

V gene: TRBV5-4
CDR3 length: 16
J gene: TRBJ2-7
D gene: TRBD2
clone size: NA
CDR3 protein: CASSPRTSGGAGEQYF
CDR3 DNA: TGTGCCAGCAGCCCCCGGACTAGCGGGGGGGCCGGCGAGCAGTACTTC

V gene: TRBV12-3/TRBV12-4
CDR3 length: 11
J gene: TRBJ1-2
D gene: NA
clone size: NA
CDR3 protein: CANDLGAGYTF
CDR3 DNA: TGTGCCAACGACCTTGGGGCGGGCTACACCTTC

V gene: TRBV11-2
CDR3 length: 17
J gene: TRBJ2-5
D gene: TRBD2
clone size: NA
CDR3 protein: CASRRQLSGGIQETQYF
CDR3 DNA: TGTGCCAGCAGACGCCAACTAAGCGGGGGGATACAAGAGACCCAGTACTTC

V gene: TRBV19
CDR3 length: 15
J gene: TRBJ2-2
D gene: TRBD1
clone size: NA
CDR3 protein: CASSPGTVIPGELFF
CDR3 DNA: TGTGCCAGTAGTCCCGGGACAGTCATTCCCGGGGAGCTGTTTTTT

V gene: TRBV6-5
CDR3 length: 15
J gene: TRBJ1-6
D gene: NA
clone size: NA
CDR3 protein: CASSTPTEANSPLHF
CDR3 DNA: TGTGCCAGCAGTACCCCGACAGAGGCTAATTCACCCCTCCACTTT

V gene: TRBV5-1
CDR3 length: 13
J gene: TRBJ1-1
D gene: NA
clone size: NA
CDR3 protein: CASSLRVRGEAFF
CDR3 DNA: TGCGCCAGCAGCTTAAGGGTTAGAGGGGAAGCTTTCTTT

V gene: TRBV7-2
CDR3 length: 19
J gene: TRBJ2-3
D gene: TRBD2
clone size: NA
CDR3 protein: CASSSIPGLAGISTDTQYF
CDR3 DNA: TGTGCCAGCAGCTCAATACCGGGACTAGCGGGTATTAGCACAGATACGCAGTATTTT

V gene: TRBV21-1
CDR3 length: 14
J gene: TRBJ1-4
D gene: NA
clone size: NA
CDR3 protein: CASSMGQRNEKLFF
CDR3 DNA: TGTGCCAGCAGCATGGGGCAACGTAATGAAAAACTGTTTTTT

V gene: TRBV28
CDR3 length: 13
J gene: TRBJ1-2
D gene: NA
clone size: NA
CDR3 protein: CASSLQGRGGYTF
CDR3 DNA: TGTGCCAGCAGTTTGCAGGGTCGAGGTGGCTACACCTTC

V gene: TRBV5-5
CDR3 length: 14
J gene: TRBJ2-5
D gene: TRBD2
clone size: NA
CDR3 protein: CASRVGLASETQYF
CDR3 DNA: TGTGCCAGCAGAGTAGGACTAGCGTCAGAGACCCAGTACTTC

V gene: TRBV6-6
CDR3 length: 14
J gene: TRBJ2-7
D gene: TRBD2
clone size: NA
CDR3 protein: CASTERGRGYEQYF
CDR3 DNA: TGTGCCAGCACCGAGCGGGGCCGGGGCTACGAGCAGTACTTC

V gene: TRBV6-5
CDR3 length: 13
J gene: TRBJ2-5
D gene: TRBD1
clone size: NA
CDR3 protein: CASSSGQWETQYF
CDR3 DNA: TGTGCCAGCAGTTCGGGACAGTGGGAGACCCAGTACTTC

V gene: TRBV28
CDR3 length: 13
J gene: TRBJ1-1
D gene: NA
clone size: NA
CDR3 protein: CASRQTGNTEAFF
CDR3 DNA: TGTGCCAGCAGACAGACAGGGAACACTGAAGCTTTCTTT

V gene: TRBV19
CDR3 length: 14
J gene: TRBJ2-5
D gene: TRBD2
clone size: NA
CDR3 protein: CASREGLARETQYF
CDR3 DNA: TGTGCCAGTAGGGAGGGACTAGCGAGAGAGACCCAGTACTTC

V gene: TRBV30
CDR3 length: 13
J gene: TRBJ1-5
D gene: TRBD1
clone size: few
CDR3 protein: CAWGGQFNQPQHF
CDR3 DNA: TGTGCCTGGGGGGGACAGTTCAATCAGCCCCAGCATTTT